Sequencing of this TCR beta chain was carried out in a study of shared clonotypes between healthy human individuals. At the level of the study: Two women and a few men aged 18 to 49 served as donors. Findings of the study overall: Naive CD4 clonotype sharing across several donors was roughly 5%.

CD4+ cell separation produced CD45RA+ naive and CD45RA-negative memory subsets. CDR1 and CDR2 (germline): MDHEN, SYDVKM. Trimming shortened V by 3 bases and J by 4 bases, and 12 bases separated the two germline ends. This CDR3 has 14 amino acids. A note on this clone: Its target is not known.

Only in-frame clones appear in the TCRdb table, and some are missing; sequencing was by immunoSEQ multiplex PCR. The table has 150,000 to 200,000 clones, about 93% seen once. The clonotype was recovered from a woman aged 30 to 39 in good health. Sequencing was performed on naive CD4+ T cells sorted from blood. Subset denoted: CD45RA+ positively selected. J is TRBJ1-1 and V is TRBV28; D remains ambiguous. The CDR3 loop reads CASSFPLSGTEAFF. CDR3 bases: TGTGCCAGCAGTTTCCCACTATCCGGCACTGAAGCTTTCTTT.